The clone carrying this T cell receptor (beta chain) showed up many times. The antigen is undetermined. The junction shows a germline mismatch at one end, possibly a read error. Each CDR3 protein gets one entry after TCRdb re-called the 5' RACE reads with MiXCR. The sample holds 75,000 to 95,000 distinct CDR3 sequences; less than 15% are singletons and the top ten take around 27%. This specimen belongs to a study of T-cell memory formation after mild COVID-19. The study, taken as a whole, reports: The CD4+ clones that contracted clustered mainly within CM and EM, and the CD8+ clones concentrated in EMRA.

Looked up from germline, CDR1 is SGHTA and CDR2 is FQGNSA. This CDR3 is built from 15 residues. Sequenced material: PBMCs or a T cell subset sorted from them (not recorded which). V is TRBV7-2 and J is TRBJ2-1; TRBD2 aligns across 10 bases. The clonotype originates from an adult woman who had mild COVID-19 (a few samples of this study predate the infection). Cell type and time point are not known. CDR3 bases: TGTGCCAGCACCTTACTAGCGGGGACCTACAATGAGCAGTTCTTC. Amino acid sequence: CASTLLAGTYNEQFF.